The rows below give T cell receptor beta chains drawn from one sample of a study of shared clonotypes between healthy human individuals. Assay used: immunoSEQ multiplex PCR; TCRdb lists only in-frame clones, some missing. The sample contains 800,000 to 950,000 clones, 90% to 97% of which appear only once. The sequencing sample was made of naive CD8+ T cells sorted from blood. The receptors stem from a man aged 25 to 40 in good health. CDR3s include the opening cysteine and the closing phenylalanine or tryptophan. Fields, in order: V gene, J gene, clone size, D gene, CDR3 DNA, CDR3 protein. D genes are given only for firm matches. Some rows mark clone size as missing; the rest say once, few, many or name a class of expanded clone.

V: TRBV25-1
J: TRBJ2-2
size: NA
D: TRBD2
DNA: TGTGCCAGCGCATGGGAGGGCACCGGGGAGCTGTTTTTT
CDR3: CASAWEGTGELFF

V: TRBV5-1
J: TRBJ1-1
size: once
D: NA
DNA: TGCGCCAGCAGCTCTGTTGAGGGCATGAACACTGAAGCTTTCTTT
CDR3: CASSSVEGMNTEAFF

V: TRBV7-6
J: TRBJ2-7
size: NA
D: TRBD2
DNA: TGTGCCAGCAGCCTAGCGGGAGGGTCCTACGAGCAGTACTTC
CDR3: CASSLAGGSYEQYF

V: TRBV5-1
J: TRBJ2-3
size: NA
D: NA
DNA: TGCGCCAGCAGCTTGGATACAAACAGTCCCACAGATACGCAGTATTTT
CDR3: CASSLDTNSPTDTQYF

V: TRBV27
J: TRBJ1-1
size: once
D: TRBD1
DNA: TGTGCCAGCAGTTTCAAGGGGGCCTCTGAAGCTTTCTTT
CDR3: CASSFKGASEAFF

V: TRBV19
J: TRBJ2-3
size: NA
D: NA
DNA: TGTGCCAGTAGTCTGAGACGCGACACAGATACGCAGTATTTT
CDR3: CASSLRRDTDTQYF

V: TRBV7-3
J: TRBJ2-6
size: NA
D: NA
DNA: TGTGCCAGCATGGTTATCGGGTCTGGGGCCAACGTCCTGACTTTC
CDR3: CASMVIGSGANVLTF

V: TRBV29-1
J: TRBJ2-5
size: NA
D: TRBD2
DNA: TGCAGCGTTCTAGGACTAGCGGGGACCCTCAATCAAGAGACCCAGTACTTC
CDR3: CSVLGLAGTLNQETQYF

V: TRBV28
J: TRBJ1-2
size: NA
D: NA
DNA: TGTGCCAGCAGTCTCCAGCTAGAGCCACACTATGGCTACACCTTC
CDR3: CASSLQLEPHYGYTF

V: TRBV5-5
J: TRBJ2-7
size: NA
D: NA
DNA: TGTGCCAGCAGCTTGTCCCTAGTTCCCTACGAGCAGTACTTC
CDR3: CASSLSLVPYEQYF

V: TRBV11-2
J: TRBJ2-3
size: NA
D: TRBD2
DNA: TGTGCCAGCAGTCGGTCGGGAGCGGGAGTAGGGGATACGCAGTATTTT
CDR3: CASSRSGAGVGDTQYF

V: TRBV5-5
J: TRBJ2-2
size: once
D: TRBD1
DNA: TGTGCCAGCAGATACGGACAGGGTGGGACCGGGGAGCTGTTTTTT
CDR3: CASRYGQGGTGELFF

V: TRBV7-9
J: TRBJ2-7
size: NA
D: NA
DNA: TGTGCCAGCAGCCCTGAGAGGACGGGAGCACCTTCCTACGAGCAGTACTTC
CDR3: CASSPERTGAPSYEQYF

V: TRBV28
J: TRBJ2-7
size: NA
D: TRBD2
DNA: TGTGCCAGCAGTTTCCCGGGACTAGCGAACGAGCAGTACTTC
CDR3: CASSFPGLANEQYF

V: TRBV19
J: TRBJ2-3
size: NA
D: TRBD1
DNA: TGTGCCAGTAGTGTAGCATTTTCCGGGACAGCGAGCACAGATACGCAGTATTTT
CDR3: CASSVAFSGTASTDTQYF

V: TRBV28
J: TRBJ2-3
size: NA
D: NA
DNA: TGTGCCAGCAGTTTCTCGGACACCCTCACAGATACGCAGTATTTT
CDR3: CASSFSDTLTDTQYF

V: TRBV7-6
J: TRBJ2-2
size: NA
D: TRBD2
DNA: TGTGCCAGCAGTTCGAGACTAGCGGGCACGAACACCGGGGAGCTGTTTTTT
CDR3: CASSSRLAGTNTGELFF

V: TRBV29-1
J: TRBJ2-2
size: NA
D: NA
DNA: TGCAGCGTTGACAGGCCCAACACCGGGGAGCTGTTTTTT
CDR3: CSVDRPNTGELFF

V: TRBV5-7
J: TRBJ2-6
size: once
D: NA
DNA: TGTGCCAGCTCAGCTGTCTTGCGTACAAGTCGGGCCAACGTCCTGACTTTC
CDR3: CASSAVLRTSRANVLTF

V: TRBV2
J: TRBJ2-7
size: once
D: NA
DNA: TGTGCCAGCCTGACGGAAGGCGCTCGGCCCGGGGGCTCCTACGAGCAGTACTTC
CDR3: CASLTEGARPGGSYEQYF

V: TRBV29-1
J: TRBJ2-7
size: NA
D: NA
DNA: TGCAGCGTTGTCCCGGATACCTCCTACGAGCAGTACTTC
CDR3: CSVVPDTSYEQYF

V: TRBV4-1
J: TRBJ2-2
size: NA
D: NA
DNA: TGCGCCAGCAGCCAGAGAGCAGGGACCGGGGAGCTGTTTTTT
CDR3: CASSQRAGTGELFF